This TCR beta chain is from a study of tumor and adjacent non-tumor tissue in lung cancer. Study-level information: Samples averaged about 4.3 million productive TCRbeta reads each. Study results and caveats: In normal lung, the top 100 clones were significantly more dominant than in tumor.

V was pared by 7 bases and J by 6 bases, with 14 bases of the junction left unmatched. Per germline, CDR1 MNHEY and CDR2 SVGAGI. The CDR3 extends over 16 amino acids. No cell sorting was done before RNA was extracted from the tissue. Chemotherapy-naive patients with new lung cancer underwent thoracic surgery in China, August–late 2014. A modified ARM-PCR protocol with three rounds of nested PCR amplified TCRbeta. Via MiXCR, TCRdb re-called the multiplex PCR reads, giving one row per CDR3 protein. In the table there are roughly 150,000 distinct CDR3 sequences, 66% of which are singletons. With respect to this clonotype: What it binds is not known. It may be a read error: a sequence one base away is much more abundant. The CDR3 does not close with the conserved phenylalanine or tryptophan, likely indicating a read error.

The chain recombines TRBV6-5 with TRBJ2-3; 9 bases agree with TRBD2. Input material: lung tumor tissue. The sequence came from a man in his sixties with small cell lung cancer. CDR3 sequence reads: CASTNRLAVGGDTQYS. DNA for the CDR3: TGTGCCAGCACCAACAGACTAGCGGTGGGAGGGGATACGCAGTATTCT.